These T cell receptor beta chains were read from a single sample in a study of blood T cell repertoires in COVID-19. Repertoires were generated with immunoSEQ multiplex PCR, while TCRdb's copy carries only in-frame clones and drops some. This sample carries 91,000 or so clones, 82% of them seen once, and the ten largest clones take about 7%. The sample taken for sequencing was peripheral blood. Receptors were obtained from a man aged 50 to 60 with active or convalescent COVID-19. CDR3s leave out the opening cysteine and the closing phenylalanine or tryptophan.

CDR3: ATSDPVTGGNYNEQF; V: TRBV24-1
CDR3: ASSIYSTGTYQETQY; V: TRBV28
CDR3: ASSLARGGKNTEAF; V: TRBV7-9
CDR3: ASSPGTKETQY; V: TRBV18
CDR3: ASSLGTGSSNQPQH; V: TRBV7-9
CDR3: AIRPEGGGYGYT; V: TRBV10-3
CDR3: ASSLFSGTNTEAF; V: TRBV7-8
CDR3: ATSDWALQETQY; V: TRBV24-1
CDR3: ASSHGQEETQY; V: TRBV7-7
CDR3: ASSLWGGTSTDTQY; V: TRBV13
CDR3: ASTSSYNEQF; V: TRBV9
CDR3: ASSGQETGELF; V: TRBV2
CDR3: ASSHTNQPQH; V: TRBV3-1/TRBV3-2
CDR3: ASIRQGISYNSPLH; V: TRBV5-1
CDR3: ASTREQSSGANVLT; V: TRBV19
CDR3: ASSFGTGGISNQPQH; V: TRBV3-1/TRBV3-2
CDR3: ASRGTSGHRNSGYT; V: TRBV19
CDR3: ASSSTDTQY; V: TRBV6-2/TRBV6-3
CDR3: ASRGTASYNEQF; V: TRBV2
CDR3: ASSFQTRSSYNEQF; V: TRBV28
CDR3: ASSLTSPLNEQF; V: TRBV27
CDR3: ASSYSMAPWGGYT; V: TRBV6-6
CDR3: ASSYRGAYGYT; V: TRBV12-3/TRBV12-4
CDR3: ASSLGTGGGGGYT; V: TRBV28
CDR3: ASSPSTGSNSPLH; V: TRBV18
CDR3: ASSVRGYEQF; V: TRBV9
CDR3: ASSESRGTTYNEQF; V: TRBV10-1
CDR3: ASSKGQMSNQPQH; V: TRBV6-5
CDR3: ASKERGPDTQY; V: TRBV5-1
CDR3: ASSLWSGGTEAF; V: TRBV5-4
CDR3: ASNLAQMNTEAF; V: TRBV28
CDR3: ASRGREAQPQH; V: TRBV12-3/TRBV12-4
CDR3: ATSDYKTEKLF; V: TRBV15
CDR3: ASSRDRVSGNTIY; V: TRBV27
CDR3: ASSQALGAAGARETQY; V: TRBV4-3
CDR3: ASSPGLAGTNEQF; V: TRBV6-5
CDR3: ASSPGPGQGETQY; V: TRBV19
CDR3: ASSFRQGNQPQH; V: TRBV27
CDR3: ASSFQVGDNEQF; V: TRBV7-6
CDR3: ASTIWGALH; V: TRBV21-1